This T cell receptor beta chain was identified in a study of blood T cell repertoires in COVID-19. Study at large: Acute and convalescent COVID-19 specimens originated in the United States, Italy and Spain. From T cells, B-cell-depleted T cells, or PBMCs came the material, which was cDNA or gDNA.

The germline gives CDR1 MDHEN, CDR2 SYDVKM. Unmatched junction bases numbered 10, after V lost 6 bases and J lost 2 bases. This CDR3 comprises 16 residues. As processed by the authors: By means of reference gene primer amplification, nucleated cell counts were estimated. Libraries were prepared by immunoSEQ multiplex PCR; TCRdb keeps only in-frame clonotypes and omits some of them. The V and J calls and clone size are taken from that table; D and trimming were inferred from the DNA. The profile shows about 37,000 clones, less than 85% of them singletons. The clonotype originates from a woman in her 70s with acute or convalescent COVID-19. The chain uses TRBV28 and TRBJ2-7, with 10 bases matching TRBD1. What was sequenced was peripheral blood. The CDR3 spells CASSTPQGQGTYEQYF. DNA of the CDR3: TGTGCCAGCAGCACCCCTCAGGGACAGGGGACCTACGAGCAGTACTTC.